Each of the 29 T cell receptor beta chains below was sequenced from the same sample in a study of blood T cell repertoires in COVID-19. Data came from immunoSEQ multiplex PCR; TCRdb stores just in-frame clones and leaves some out. The table shows about 280,000 clones, with 65% to 90% occurring only once. The sequenced sample consisted of peripheral blood. The source of these receptors is a human donor in a cohort sampled during active COVID-19.

V is TRBV19 and J is TRBJ2-1; D is unclear. Germline values: CDR1 LNHDA, CDR2 SQIVND (reference sequence). The ends were cut back, 3 bases at V and 0 bases at J, with 21 bases in the middle. The CDR3 is 19 residues long. CDR3 nucleotide sequence: TGTGCCAGTAGTATTTTCCCCCCTGACGCGGTGAGCTCCTACAATGAGCAGTTCTTC. It specifies CASSIFPPDAVSSYNEQFF. The complete variable domain, with remaining parts taken from reference TRBV19 and TRBJ2-1, reads DGGITQSPKYLFRKEGQNVTLSCEQNLNHDAMYWYRQDPGQGLRLIYYSQIVNDFQKGDIAEGYSVSREKKESFPLTVTSAQKNPTAFYLCASSIFPPDAVSSYNEQFFGPGTRLTVL.

This clone was detected once. The CDR3 DNA follows: TGTGCCTGGAGCCCAGGGGTCCCCGATACGCAGTATTTT. Its translation: CAWSPGVPDTQYF. The chain links TRBV30 to TRBJ2-3; tentatively, D is TRBD1 (6 bases). V was shortened by 3 bases and J by 6 bases, with 13 bases between the two germline ends. CDR1 GTSNPN and CDR2 SVGIG come from the germline V gene (reference sequence). The CDR3 is 13 amino acids.

The chain carries TRBV5-1 and TRBJ2-1; the match to TRBD2 covers 15 bases. CDR1 is SGHRS and CDR2 is YFSETQ in the germline V gene. This CDR3 is 17 amino acids long. The V gene end was trimmed by 4 bases and the J gene end by 7 bases; junction bases not matched to a gene: 9. The CDR3 sequence: CASSKDTGTSGRNEQFF. In DNA, the CDR3 is TGCGCCAGCAGCAAAGATACCGGGACTAGCGGGAGGAATGAGCAGTTCTTC.

The chain is built from TRBV7-2 and TRBJ2-3; TRBD2 matches 11 bases. Germline V lookup: CDR1 SGHTA, CDR2 FQGNSA. With V trimmed by 1 base and J by 1 base, 4 bases remained unmatched. This CDR3 comprises 17 residues. The CDR3 bases are TGTGCCAGCAGCTTAGGTATAGCGGGAGGGCGCACAGATACGCAGTATTTT. Its translation: CASSLGIAGGRTDTQYF.

J is TRBJ1-5 and V is TRBV19; D remains ambiguous. The germline V and J ends were trimmed by 5 bases and 0 bases, with 11 bases remaining between them. Germline lookup yields CDR1 LNHDA and CDR2 SQIVND (reference sequence). The length of the CDR3 is 15 residues. CDR3 sequence: CASSYPGNSNQPQHF. CDR3 coding DNA: TGTGCCAGTAGTTATCCAGGCAATAGCAATCAGCCCCAGCATTTT.

Only a few counts were recorded for this clone. The chain uses TRBV29-1 and TRBJ2-1; 10 bases are a match to TRBD2. CDR3 length: 17 residues. Germline CDR1 reads SQVTM; CDR2 reads ANQGSEA. V lost 5 bases to trimming and J lost 4 bases; unmatched junction nucleotides: 14. CDR3 sequence (DNA): TGCAGCGTTTTCTGGACTAGCGGAGAAAATTTGTACAATGAGCAGTTCTTC. Amino acids: CSVFWTSGENLYNEQFF.

Concerning this clone itself: This same CDR3 is encoded by further DNA sequences in the sample. J is TRBJ2-3 and V is TRBV5-1, with unresolved D. V was clipped by 0 bases and J by 4 bases, with 6 bases between them. The CDR3 length is 13 residues. CDR1 SGHRS and CDR2 YFSETQ come from the germline V gene. Written as DNA, the CDR3 is TGCGCCAGCAGCTTGGCAGGTGCAGATACGCAGTATTTT. Its translation: CASSLAGADTQYF.

The chain employs TRBV7-8 and TRBJ1-2, with D perhaps matching TRBD1 (6 bases). Germline lookup yields CDR1 SGHVS and CDR2 FQNEAQ. Trimming took 1 base from V and 6 from J, leaving 12 bases between them. CDR3 size: 14 residues. CDR3 protein: CASSLGLRGDGYTF. The CDR3, as DNA: TGTGCCAGCAGCTTAGGGCTCAGGGGAGATGGCTACACCTTC.

This clone has only a few counts. The chain recombines TRBV19 with TRBJ1-2; D is undetermined. Trimming left V 7 bases short and J 5 bases short, with 20 bases between. From germline, CDR1 is LNHDA and CDR2 SQIVND (reference sequence). This CDR3 has 15 amino acids. CDR3 nucleotide sequence: TGTGCCAGTACGACCTCCCAGGTGTGGGTATATGGCTACACCTTC. It translates to CASTTSQVWVYGYTF.

The genes are TRBV12-3 or TRBV12-4 and TRBJ2-5, with TRBD1 identical over 8 bases. This CDR3 comprises 13 residues. The ends lost 7 bases at V and 2 bases at J; junction bases unmatched: 3. The CDR3 loop is CASNRQGQETQYF. CDR3 nucleotide sequence: TGTGCCAGCAATCGACAGGGGCAAGAGACCCAGTACTTC.

This clone has just one count. The chain employs TRBV10-3 and TRBJ1-6, with TRBD1 matching over 7 bases. Per the germline V gene, CDR1 is ENHRY and CDR2 is SYGVKD. The CDR3 consists of 13 residues. The junction had 6 bases not matched to a gene; V was cut back by 10 bases and J by 6 bases. The CDR3 DNA is TGTGCCAGTTCCCGGGACAGTAATTCACCCCTCCACTTT. As protein: CASSRDSNSPLHF.

The count of this clone is one. This rearrangement joins TRBV6-6 to TRBJ1-2; D may be TRBD1 (5 bases). The CDR3 sequence is 14 residues long. The V gene's germline CDR1 is MNHNY and CDR2 SVGAGI (reference sequence). The V end was cut by 5 bases, the J end by 4 bases, with 14 bases between. The CDR3 here is CASSRQSFRYGYTF. CDR3 DNA sequence: TGTGCCAGCAGTAGACAGTCGTTTCGCTATGGCTACACCTTC.

The gene calls are TRBV2 and TRBJ2-5, with TRBD2 matching over 10 bases. The CDR3 is 17 amino acids. Germline loops: CDR1 SNHLY, CDR2 FYNNEI. The V segment lost 7 bases and the J segment 4 bases; nucleotides outside the gene matches: 15. CDR3 sequence reads: CASKRGASGSRGETQYF. The CDR3 region has the DNA TGTGCCAGCAAACGGGGGGCTAGCGGGAGCCGGGGAGAGACCCAGTACTTC. Complete variable domain (other parts from reference TRBV2 and TRBJ2-5): EPEVTQTPSHQVTQMGQEVILRCVPISNHLYFYWYRQILGQKVEFLVSFYNNEISEKSEIFDDQFSVERPDGSNFTLKIRSTKLEDSAMYFCASKRGASGSRGETQYFGPGTRLLVL.

The chain combines TRBV20-1 with TRBJ2-5; tentatively, D is TRBD2 (6 bases). The V end was cut by 3 bases, the J end by 3 bases, with 8 bases between. CDR3 length: 12 amino acids. From germline, CDR1 is DFQATT and CDR2 SNEGSKA (reference sequence). CDR3 DNA: TGCAGTGCTAGTAGCGGTAAAGAGACCCAGTACTTC. Translated: CSASSGKETQYF.

The V and J genes are TRBV7-2 and TRBJ2-3; tentative D call: TRBD2 (5 bases). The CDR3 contains 15 residues. CDR1 is SGHTA, CDR2 FQGNSA, per germline. With 5 bases removed from V and 6 bases from J, the gap between germline ends came to 18 bases. The CDR3 reads CASSPAAAPGDTQYF. CDR3 nucleotide sequence: TGTGCCAGCAGCCCCGCCGCGGCGCCGGGGGATACGCAGTATTTT.

The gene calls are TRBV5-4 and TRBJ1-2; D may be TRBD1 (6 bases). The V end lost 4 bases, the J end lost 7 bases, and 11 bases lay between the germline ends. The CDR3 has 12 residues. Germline loops: CDR1 SGHNT, CDR2 YYREEE (reference sequence). In nucleotides, the CDR3 is TGTGCCAGCAGCGTACAGGGCGGTGGCTACACCTTC. The encoded protein is CASSVQGGGYTF.

This clone was seen a handful of times. This sequence joins TRBV20-1 and TRBJ1-2; D is undetermined. The CDR3 consists of 13 residues. CDR1 is DFQATT, CDR2 SNEGSKA, per germline (reference sequence). V lost 3 bases, J lost 14 bases, and 22 bases lay in between. CDR3 DNA: TGCAGTGCTAGTAGCCAGGCCGTCGTGGGTGAGACCTTC. It yields the protein CSASSQAVVGETF.

V gene TRBV19 combines with J gene TRBJ2-7; 9 positions match TRBD1. The germline V gene encodes CDR1 LNHDA and CDR2 SQIVND (reference sequence). This CDR3 comprises 18 residues. V shed 5 bases, J shed 2 bases, and the junction held 16 bases outside the gene matches. CDR3 nucleotides: TGTGCCAGTAGTGAACCGGGACAGGGTAGTCGGGTCCCCTACGAGCAGTACTTC. Translation gives CASSEPGQGSRVPYEQYF.

V usage is TRBV18 and J usage is TRBJ2-1; possibly TRBD2 for D (5 bases). Per germline, CDR1 KGHSH and CDR2 LQKENI. The V and J ends lost 0 bases and 4 bases respectively, with 10 bases between them. The CDR3 length is 15 residues. For the CDR3, the DNA is TGTGCCAGCTCACCACCAAGCGGCACATACAATGAGCAGTTCTTC. The encoded protein is CASSPPSGTYNEQFF. Together with reference TRBV18 and TRBJ2-1, the CDR3 gives the full variable domain: NAGVMQNPRHLVRRRGQEARLRCSPMKGHSHVYWYRQLPEEGLKFMVYLQKENIIDESGMPKERFSAEFPKEGPSILRIQQVVRGDSAAYFCASSPPSGTYNEQFFGPGTRLTVL.

The rearrangement links TRBV9 to TRBJ2-3; 11 bases are shared with TRBD1. The CDR3 consists of 15 residues. Looked up from germline, CDR1 is SGDLS and CDR2 is YYNGEE. The J segment lost 6 bases and the V segment lost 4 bases, leaving 7 bases of the junction unmatched. The CDR3 region has the DNA TGTGCCAGCAGCCGCGGACAGGGGGCGAGGGATACGCAGTATTTT. As protein: CASSRGQGARDTQYF. Together with reference TRBV9 and TRBJ2-3, the CDR3 gives the full variable domain: DSGVTQTPKHLITATGQRVTLRCSPRSGDLSVYWYQQSLDQGLQFLIQYYNGEERAKGNILERFSAQQFPDLHSELNLSSLELGDSALYFCASSRGQGARDTQYFGPGTRLTVL.

The chain combines TRBV7-9 with TRBJ2-1; 7 bases fit TRBD1. Germline V gives CDR1 SEHNR, CDR2 FQNEAQ (reference sequence). Unmatched junction bases numbered 4, after V lost 1 base and J lost 4 bases. CDR3 length equals 15 residues. This CDR3 reads CASSLEGARYNEQFF. CDR3 nucleotides: TGTGCCAGCAGCTTAGAGGGGGCCAGATACAATGAGCAGTTCTTC.

CDR3 nucleotide sequence: TGTGCCAGTAGTATCCGAGCCGGGACTCCCTACAATGAGCAGTTCTTC. It codes for CASSIRAGTPYNEQFF. The V call is TRBV19, the J call TRBJ2-1; tentatively, D is TRBD2 (6 bases). This CDR3 region has 16 residues. V lost 3 bases, J lost 2 bases, and 14 bases lay in between. CDR1 LNHDA and CDR2 SQIVND come from the germline V gene (reference sequence).

This CDR3 reads CASSHGTANTEAFF. The CDR3 coding sequence is TGTGCCAGCAGCCACGGGACAGCGAACACTGAAGCTTTCTTT. The gene calls are TRBV3-1 (or the pseudogene TRBV3-2) and TRBJ1-1, with 7 bases lining up with TRBD1. This CDR3 is built from 14 residues. Trimming cost V 3 bases and J 1 base; bases outside gene matches: 2. From germline, CDR1 is LGHDT and CDR2 YNNKEL (reference sequence).

This chain uses TRBV18 with TRBJ1-5; 10 nucleotides line up with TRBD1. V lost 3 bases, J lost 1 base, and 6 bases stayed unmatched. This CDR3 has 17 residues. Germline V CDR1 and CDR2: KGHSH, LQKENI. The CDR3 region has the DNA TGTGCCAGCTCACCGGGACAGGGGACGGTGAGCAATCAGCCCCAGCATTTT. It specifies CASSPGQGTVSNQPQHF.

This clone was recorded many times. This chain uses TRBV5-1 with TRBJ2-2, with 9 bases matching TRBD2. The CDR3 extends over 17 amino acids. In germline, CDR1 is SGHRS, CDR2 YFSETQ. V lost 2 bases to trimming and J lost 5 bases; unmatched junction nucleotides: 10. The CDR3 DNA reads TGCGCCAGCAGCTTAGGTGTAGCGGGAGCGGGTACCGGGGAGCTGTTTTTT. Amino acids: CASSLGVAGAGTGELFF.

This clone was observed a few times. CDR3 in amino acids: CSVESLNEQFF. Here the CDR3 DNA reads TGCAGCGTTGAAAGCCTCAATGAGCAGTTCTTC. This chain links TRBV29-1 with TRBJ2-1; D not certain. The germline V gene has CDR1 SQVTM and CDR2 ANQGSEA. The CDR3 covers 11 residues. V gave up 2 bases and J gave up 6 bases, with 5 bases separating them.

The V and J genes are TRBV20-1 and TRBJ1-3; D is uncertain. This CDR3 is 11 amino acids long. Germline V gene sequence: CDR1 DFQATT, CDR2 SNEGSKA (reference sequence). V shed 5 bases and J shed 3 bases, with 5 bases lying between them. Written as DNA, the CDR3 is TGCAGTGCTGAGAGTGGAAACACCATATATTTT. This translates into CSAESGNTIYF.

This chain joins TRBV5-1 and TRBJ2-1; a weak D match, TRBD1 (5 bases). The CDR3 loop spans 12 amino acids. Germline V lookup: CDR1 SGHRS, CDR2 YFSETQ. Trimming pared 1 base from V and 9 bases from J, leaving 8 bases between. CDR3 DNA: TGCGCCAGCAGCTTGAGGGGCGCTGAGCAGTTCTTC. As protein: CASSLRGAEQFF.

About this clone: Germline is not matched at one junction end, which may reflect a read error. The V and J genes are TRBV7-7 and TRBJ2-7, with D perhaps matching TRBD2 (7 bases). The CDR3 extends over 15 amino acids. Germline V lookup: CDR1 SSHAT, CDR2 FNYEAQ (reference sequence). CDR3 sequence (DNA): TGTGCTAGCAGCCCGGGGGGCGGGTCCTCAGGCGAGCAGTACTTC. Encoded protein: CASSPGGGSSGEQYF.